The 30 T cell receptor beta chains presented below share a single source sample, sequenced in a study of CD8 T cells in ankylosing spondylitis. Antigen specificity for these receptors is unknown. TCRdb re-called the 5' RACE reads through MiXCR, storing one row per CDR3 protein. Found here are a few hundred thousand distinct CDR3 sequences, 12% of them singletons; the top ten hold approximately 6.3%. Study results and limitations: Characteristic, it appeared, of ankylosing spondylitis blood was a TCR beta motif of fewer than 10 highly homologous variants.

Source material: blood, either unsorted or a sorted T cell fraction (not recorded which). Receptors were obtained from a male donor with ankylosing spondylitis.

V is TRBV20-1 and J is TRBJ2-7, with 8 bases lining up with TRBD2. Germline CDR1 and CDR2: DFQATT and SNEGSKA (reference sequence). The V gene end was trimmed by 0 bases and the J gene end by 2 bases; junction bases not matched to a gene: 9. The CDR3 extends over 16 amino acids. The CDR3 nucleotides read TGCAGTGCTAGAGATCAAGGTAGCGGGACAACCTACGAGCAGTACTTC. Translated, it gives CSARDQGSGTTYEQYF.

This clonotype has more than one count but fewer than ten. The J gene is TRBJ2-1, the V gene TRBV11-3; D possibly corresponds to TRBD2 (6 bases). The germline V gene encodes CDR1 SGHNT and CDR2 YENEEA. The CDR3 extends over 16 amino acids. Trimming removed 1 base from V and 1 base from J, with 11 bases in between. The DNA of the CDR3 is TGTGCCAGCAGCTTAGGGGTTGCGGGGTCCTACAATGAGCAGTTCTTC. Its translation is CASSLGVAGSYNEQFF.

The rearrangement links TRBV11-1 to TRBJ2-7; 8 bases are shared with TRBD2. The CDR3 loop spans 18 amino acids. V was clipped by 3 bases and J by 0 bases; unmatched bases: 13. Germline V gives CDR1 SGHAT, CDR2 FQDESV (reference sequence). CDR3 loop: CASSFSGNGRASSYEQYV. The DNA of the CDR3 is TGTGCCAGCAGCTTCTCCGGTAACGGGAGGGCTAGCTCCTACGAGCAGTACGTC.

This clonotype has more than one count but fewer than ten. The J gene is TRBJ1-1, the V gene TRBV6-1, with 7 positions matching TRBD1. The CDR3 spans 16 residues. The germline V gene encodes CDR1 MNHNS and CDR2 SASEGT. The trim removed 3 bases at V and 4 bases at J, leaving 11 bases unmatched. CDR3 sequence reads: CASSDPPGQWGTEAFF. The CDR3 DNA reads as TGTGCCAGCAGTGATCCACCGGGACAGTGGGGCACTGAAGCTTTCTTT.

The table lists this clonotype with a few counts. The chain joins TRBV7-9 to TRBJ2-7; no clear D. The CDR3 length is 12 residues. Per germline, CDR1 SEHNR and CDR2 FQNEAQ (reference sequence). The V gene lost 5 bases and the J gene lost 2 bases, with 7 bases spanning the gap. The CDR3 sequence: CASSGRTYEQYV. The CDR3 bases are TGTGCCAGCAGCGGACGGACCTACGAGCAGTACGTC.

This clonotype was counted ten times or more. Its ends do not fully match the called genes, so a read error is possible. J is TRBJ2-3 and V is TRBV18; D gene ambiguous. The CDR3 spans 11 residues. The germline gives CDR1 KGHSH, CDR2 LQKENI. This CDR3 is CASSPGDTQYF. The CDR3 DNA reads as TGCGCCAGCAGCCCCGGAGATACGCAGTATTTT.

The table lists this clonotype with a few counts. DNA for the CDR3: TGTGCCAGCAGCCACTATTGGGCACTTAACACTGAAGCTTTCTTT. This encodes CASSHYWALNTEAFF. J is TRBJ1-1 and V is TRBV5-5; D uncertain. Germline CDR1 reads SGHKS; CDR2 reads YYEKEE (reference sequence). The CDR3 loop spans 15 amino acids. V was shortened by 4 bases and J by 2 bases, with 15 bases between the two germline ends. Variable domain in full (rest from reference TRBV5-5 and TRBJ1-1): DAGVTQSPTHLIKTRGQQVTLRCSPISGHKSVSWYQQVLGQGPQFIFQYYEKEERGRGNFPDRFSARQFPNYSSELNVNALLLGDSALYLCASSHYWALNTEAFFGQGTRLTVV.

This clonotype was counted between two and nine times. The chain couples TRBV6-2 or TRBV6-3 to TRBJ2-6; possibly TRBD1 for D (6 bases). The CDR3 is 14 residues long. Per germline, CDR1 MNHEY and CDR2 SVGEGT. Trimming removed 6 bases from V and 11 bases from J, with 17 bases in between. CDR3: CASRRQVLSDVLTF. CDR3 DNA sequence: TGTGCCAGCAGACGACAGGTCTTAAGTGACGTCCTGACTTTC.

V and J are TRBV5-1 and TRBJ2-1; D call uncertain. The CDR3 is 16 amino acids. With 4 bases removed from V and 5 bases from J, the gap between germline ends came to 19 bases. The germline CDR1 and CDR2 sequences are SGHRS and YFSETQ. CDR3 DNA sequence: TGCGCCAGCAGCGGCTCCAGCAGGCTCGTTGACAATGAGCAGTTCTTC. Translation gives CASSGSSRLVDNEQFF. Complete variable domain (other parts from reference TRBV5-1 and TRBJ2-1): KAGVTQTPRYLIKTRGQQVTLSCSPISGHRSVSWYQQTPGQGLQFLFEYFSETQRNKGNFPGRFSGRQFSNSRSEMNVSTLELGDSALYLCASSGSSRLVDNEQFFGPGTRLTVL.

This clonotype was observed a few times. This sequence joins TRBV20-1 and TRBJ2-1, with no clear D. V dropped 6 bases and J dropped 12 bases, with 15 bases sitting between them. This CDR3 region has 11 residues. The germline V gene has CDR1 DFQATT and CDR2 SNEGSKA (reference sequence). CDR3 sequence reads: CSAFDSFGQFF. The CDR3 nucleotides are TGCAGTGCCTTCGACTCTTTCGGGCAGTTCTTC.

The genes are TRBV29-1 and TRBJ2-5; 7 bases match TRBD2. Germline V gene data show CDR1 as SQVTM and CDR2 as ANQGSEA. The CDR3 is 12 amino acids. With 5 bases clipped from V and 3 bases from J, the junction kept 3 bases outside the gene matches. DNA of the CDR3: TGCAGCGTTCATGCGGGAGAAGAGACCCAGTACTTC. Its protein is CSVHAGEETQYF.

The chain has TRBV19 and TRBJ2-6; D is uncertain. From germline, CDR1 is LNHDA and CDR2 SQIVND (reference sequence). CDR3 length equals 19 residues. Trimming removed 3 bases from V and 0 bases from J, with 18 bases in between. The CDR3 nucleotides are TGTGCCAGTAGTATCGGCCGGAGTGGAGTTTCCTCTGGGGCCAACGTCCTGACTTTC. It is translated as CASSIGRSGVSSGANVLTF.

This chain uses TRBV20-1 with TRBJ2-3; D call uncertain. CDR1 is DFQATT, CDR2 SNEGSKA, per germline (reference sequence). The CDR3 loop spans 15 amino acids. V dropped 3 bases and J dropped 2 bases, with 15 bases sitting between them. CDR3 amino acids: CSARNPKVPTDTQYF. In DNA form, the CDR3 reads TGCAGTGCTAGGAACCCGAAAGTCCCCACAGATACGCAGTATTTT.

This clonotype was found many times. This chain connects TRBV12-3 or TRBV12-4 to TRBJ1-2; a possible D gene is TRBD1 (5 bases). The V gene lost 6 bases and the J gene lost 2 bases, with 13 bases spanning the gap. The CDR3 consists of 14 residues. CDR3 in DNA: TGTGCCAGCAGCCCGGGACCGCTAAACTATGGCTACACCTTC. Translation: CASSPGPLNYGYTF.

This clonotype was seen a few times. V usage is TRBV6-2 or TRBV6-3 and J usage is TRBJ2-3; either TRBD1 or TRBD2 may fit D (5 bases each). The germline V gene encodes CDR1 MNHEY and CDR2 SVGEGT. V was pared by 0 bases and J by 2 bases, with 12 bases between. The CDR3 contains 16 residues. The DNA for the CDR3 is TGTGCCAGCAGTTACTCGTCCGGGGACCTCACAGATACGCAGTATTTT. It yields the protein CASSYSSGDLTDTQYF.

This clonotype was observed many times. The chain uses TRBV5-1 and TRBJ2-7, with 9 bases identical to TRBD2. This CDR3 is 15 amino acids long. The V gene end was trimmed by 1 base and the J gene end by 0 bases; junction bases not matched to a gene: 2. The V gene's germline CDR1 is SGHRS and CDR2 YFSETQ. The CDR3 reads CASSLSSGSSYEQYF. CDR3 sequence (DNA): TGCGCCAGCAGCTTGAGTAGCGGGAGCTCCTACGAGCAGTACTTC.

This clonotype was seen a few times. The rearrangement uses TRBV10-3 and TRBJ2-1, with 9 bases lining up with TRBD2. Germline V CDR1 and CDR2: ENHRY, SYGVKD. Trimming took 10 bases from V and 7 from J; bases not matched to a gene: 14. The CDR3 loop spans 15 amino acids. This CDR3 is CATFGPGTSLNEQFF. The CDR3 DNA follows: TGTGCCACCTTCGGCCCCGGGACTAGCCTGAATGAGCAGTTCTTC.

V gene TRBV12-3 or TRBV12-4 combines with J gene TRBJ1-2; D is uncertain. The CDR3 loop spans 15 amino acids. Between the trimmed V and J ends, which lost 6 bases and 4 bases, there was a span of 18 bases. In DNA, the CDR3 is TGTGCCAGCAGCCTACGCCGGACGGCCCCCTATGGCTACACCTTC. Its translation: CASSLRRTAPYGYTF.

The table lists this clonotype with many counts. This chain uses TRBV12-3 or TRBV12-4 with TRBJ2-5; perhaps TRBD2 as D (5 bases). Trimming took 2 bases from V and 4 from J, leaving 8 bases between them. This CDR3 has 13 amino acids. The CDR3 DNA reads as TGTGCCAGCAGTTTAAGGGAGTCAGAGACCCAGTACTTC. Translating gives CASSLRESETQYF.

The rearrangement joins TRBV3-1 to TRBJ2-1; D unclear. The CDR3 consists of 12 residues. Germline loops: CDR1 LGHDT, CDR2 YNNKEL (reference sequence). Trimming pared 1 base from V and 7 bases from J, leaving 5 bases between. The CDR3 sequence: CASSQGWNEQFF. DNA for the CDR3: TGTGCCAGCAGCCAAGGGTGGAATGAGCAGTTCTTC.

This clonotype was recorded a few times. The chain employs TRBV12-3 or TRBV12-4 and TRBJ2-2; 7 nucleotides match TRBD2. The CDR3 loop spans 16 amino acids. After removal of 6 bases from V and 2 bases from J, the junction contained 9 bases not matched to a gene. CDR3 residues: CASSLRDYPNTGELFF. The DNA for the CDR3 is TGTGCCAGCAGCCTCCGGGACTATCCTAACACCGGGGAGCTGTTTTTT.

The chain links TRBV29-1 to TRBJ1-4, with 8 bases that match TRBD1. CDR1 and CDR2 from the germline V gene are SQVTM and ANQGSEA. The junction had 8 bases not matched to a gene; V was cut back by 6 bases and J by 8 bases. The CDR3 is 13 amino acids. Here the CDR3 DNA reads TGCAGCGTCCGGACAGGGCAAGGCGAAAAACTGTTTTTT. It encodes CSVRTGQGEKLFF. The variable domain in full, with the rest retrieved from reference TRBV29-1 and TRBJ1-4, is SAVISQKPSRDICQRGTSLTIQCQVDSQVTMMFWYRQQPGQSLTLIATANQGSEATYESGFVIDKFPISRPNLTFSTLTVSNMSPEDSSIYLCSVRTGQGEKLFFGSGTQLSVL.

Many counts were recorded for this clonotype. The chain is built from TRBV5-1 and TRBJ1-4; D gene unclear. Trimming removed 4 bases from V and 13 bases from J, with 14 bases in between. Germline CDR1 SGHRS, CDR2 YFSETQ. This CDR3 is built from 12 residues. The CDR3 coding sequence is TGCGCCAGCAGCGCGGACGGCGGCTTACTGTTTTTT. Protein sequence: CASSADGGLLFF.

This clonotype was detected a few times. This chain uses TRBV6-2 or TRBV6-3 with TRBJ2-3; 9 positions match TRBD1. With V trimmed by 0 bases and J by 2 bases, 18 bases remained unmatched. The germline CDR1 and CDR2 sequences are MNHEY and SVGEGT. The CDR3 is 21 residues long. This chain's CDR3 is CASSYSGGGQGSPTDTDTQYF. Written as DNA, the CDR3 is TGTGCCAGCAGTTACTCGGGTGGGGGACAGGGCTCTCCGACGGACACAGATACGCAGTATTTT.

The chain couples TRBV20-1 to TRBJ2-7, with D tentatively TRBD1 (5 bases). CDR3 length: 14 residues. Germline lookup yields CDR1 DFQATT and CDR2 SNEGSKA (reference sequence). V lost 0 bases and J 6 bases, leaving 15 bases between the germline ends. The DNA for the CDR3 is TGCAGTGCTAGAGATCAGGGTAGAGGTGGCGAGCAGTACTTC. It specifies CSARDQGRGGEQYF.

This clonotype was observed a single time. The CDR3 sequence: CASSLRLAEITETQYF. CDR3 nucleotide sequence: TGTGCCAGCAGCTTACGGCTAGCGGAGATCACAGAGACCCAGTACTTC. J is TRBJ2-5 and V is TRBV11-2; 7 nucleotides align to TRBD2. V shed 2 bases, J shed 4 bases, and the junction held 10 bases outside the gene matches. Germline V gene lookup returns CDR1 SGHAT and CDR2 FQNNGV. CDR3 length: 16 residues.

This chain connects TRBV27 to TRBJ2-4; the D call may be TRBD1 or TRBD2 (6 bases each). The germline V gene has CDR1 MNHEY and CDR2 SMNVEV (reference sequence). This CDR3 contains 16 residues. Trimming pared 7 bases from V and 1 base from J, leaving 17 bases between. As DNA, the CDR3 is TGTGCCAGCATCTTGGGGGGCAGAGGGGCCAAAAACATTCAGTACTTC. Encoded protein: CASILGGRGAKNIQYF.

The chain couples TRBV7-6 to TRBJ2-1; TRBD2 matches 10 bases. The CDR3 covers 16 residues. Losses at the gene ends were 5 bases for V and 3 bases for J; bases not matched to a gene: 7. Germline V gives CDR1 SGHVS, CDR2 FNYEAQ. CDR3 nucleotides: TGTGCCAGCAGCGTCGGACTAGCGGATCACTACAATGAGCAGTTCTTC. It is translated as CASSVGLADHYNEQFF.

This clonotype came up a few times. V is TRBV15 and J is TRBJ2-5; unclear D gene. CDR1 is LNHNV and CDR2 is YYDKDF in the germline V gene (reference sequence). The ends were cut back, 0 bases at V and 5 bases at J, with 10 bases in the middle. The CDR3 has 14 residues. The CDR3 nucleotides read TGTGCCACCAGCAGAGATTCTGGGTATGAGACCCAGTACTTC. The encoded protein is CATSRDSGYETQYF.

This clonotype was observed a few times. This chain joins TRBV20-1 and TRBJ2-5; D perhaps matches TRBD1 (6 bases). Germline V gives CDR1 DFQATT, CDR2 SNEGSKA (reference sequence). V was clipped by 5 bases and J by 5 bases, with 15 bases between them. This CDR3 has 13 amino acids. CDR3 DNA sequence: TGCAGTGCTCCTACCTCAGGGGTGGAGACCCAGTACTTC. Amino acids: CSAPTSGVETQYF.